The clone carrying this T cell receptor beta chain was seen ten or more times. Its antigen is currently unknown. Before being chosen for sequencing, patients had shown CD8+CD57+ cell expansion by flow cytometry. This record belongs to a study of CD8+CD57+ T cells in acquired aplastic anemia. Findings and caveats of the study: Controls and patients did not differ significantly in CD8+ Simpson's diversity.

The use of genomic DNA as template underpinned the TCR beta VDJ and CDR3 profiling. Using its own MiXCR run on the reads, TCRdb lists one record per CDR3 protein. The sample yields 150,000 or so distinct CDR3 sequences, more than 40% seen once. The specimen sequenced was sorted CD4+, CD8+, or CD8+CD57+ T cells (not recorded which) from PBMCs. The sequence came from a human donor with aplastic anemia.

CDR3 bases: TGTGCCAGCAGCCCTACGACGTGGGGGCGGTCGGCTGAAGCTTTCTTT. Translation: CASSPTTWGRSAEAFF. The chain uses TRBV7-9 and TRBJ1-1; perhaps TRBD1 as D (6 bases). Trimming stripped 5 bases from V and 6 bases from J, with 22 bases between. Per the germline V gene, CDR1 is SEHNR and CDR2 is FQNEAQ (reference sequence). The CDR3 runs 16 residues.